A selection of T cell receptor beta chains follows, all from one sample in a study of early stage breast cancer tumors. The protocol was immunoSEQ multiplex PCR, while the TCRdb copy is restricted to in-frame clones and leaves out a portion. The table lists more than 65,000 clones, about 85% of them singletons. The sequenced sample consisted of blood. The receptors come from a person aged 35-50 years with breast cancer. CDR3s include the opening cysteine and the closing phenylalanine or tryptophan. A D gene is named only where the DNA matches it firmly. Size is omitted from some rows. Given values are once, few, many or a class for expanded clones.

D: TRBD1; size: once; V: TRBV28; J: TRBJ1-5; DNA: TGTGCCAGCAGTGTCACAGGGGGGCATCAGCCCCAGCATTTT; CDR3: CASSVTGGHQPQHF
D: .; size: few; V: TRBV28; J: TRBJ1-5; DNA: TGTGCCAGCACTCCTCCGGGGGGGAGCAATCAGCCCCAGCATTTT; CDR3: CASTPPGGSNQPQHF
D: .; size: few; V: TRBV29-1; J: TRBJ1-3; DNA: TGCAGCGTTGAATTGCCGCTCTCTGGAAACACCATATATTTT; CDR3: CSVELPLSGNTIYF
D: .; size: .; V: TRBV6-1; J: TRBJ1-2; DNA: TGTGCCTCCGTGGAGGGGGCTAACTATGGCTACACCTTC; CDR3: CASVEGANYGYTF
D: .; size: .; V: TRBV27; J: TRBJ2-1; DNA: TGTGCCAGCAGTCCCCTGTCGGGAGCCTACAATGAGCAGTTCTTC; CDR3: CASSPLSGAYNEQFF
D: .; size: .; V: TRBV19; J: TRBJ2-3; DNA: TGTGCCAGTAGTCCTGTGGGGGATCCGGGTTCGGATACGCAGTATTTT; CDR3: CASSPVGDPGSDTQYF
D: .; size: .; V: TRBV19; J: TRBJ1-5; DNA: TGTGCCAGTAGTACCCTGACAGATAGCAATCAGCCCCAGCATTTT; CDR3: CASSTLTDSNQPQHF
D: .; size: .; V: TRBV7-6; J: TRBJ2-7; DNA: TGTGCCAGCAGCCTTCCCGTGAATAGGGTCGCCTACGAGCAGTACTTC; CDR3: CASSLPVNRVAYEQYF
D: TRBD2; size: .; V: TRBV27; J: TRBJ2-2; DNA: TGTGCCAGCAGGGGACTAGCGCTCACCGGGGAGCTGTTTTTT; CDR3: CASRGLALTGELFF
D: TRBD2; size: once; V: TRBV29-1; J: TRBJ2-1; DNA: TGCAGCGGGACTAGCAGATCCTACAATGAGCAGTTCTTC; CDR3: CSGTSRSYNEQFF
D: .; size: few; V: TRBV18; J: TRBJ2-7; DNA: TGTGCCAGCTCACCACCGAGTGTAGGGGACGAGCAGTACTTC; CDR3: CASSPPSVGDEQYF
D: .; size: .; V: TRBV5-8; J: TRBJ1-2; DNA: TGTGCCAGCAGCTTCGGACGATTTGGCTACACCTTC; CDR3: CASSFGRFGYTF
D: TRBD2; size: once; V: TRBV11-2; J: TRBJ2-5; DNA: TGTGCCAGCAGCTTAGGGCTAGGGACTAGCTCCGAGACCCAGTACTTC; CDR3: CASSLGLGTSSETQYF
D: .; size: .; V: TRBV30; J: TRBJ1-2; DNA: TGTGCTTGGGAGGCAGGGCCTAACTATGGCTACACCTTC; CDR3: CAWEAGPNYGYTF
D: TRBD2; size: .; V: TRBV27; J: TRBJ2-1; DNA: TGTGCCAGCAGTTTAGCGGGAGGGCCAAATGAGCAGTTCTTC; CDR3: CASSLAGGPNEQFF
D: .; size: .; V: TRBV13; J: TRBJ1-4; DNA: TGTGCCAGCAGCTTAAGGATCCGGGAAAAACTGTTTTTT; CDR3: CASSLRIREKLFF
D: .; size: .; V: TRBV18; J: TRBJ1-5; DNA: TGTGCCAGCTCACCACGTGACAACCCAGGCAATCAGCCCCAGCATTTT; CDR3: CASSPRDNPGNQPQHF
D: TRBD2; size: .; V: TRBV2; J: TRBJ2-3; DNA: TGTGCCAGCAGTGTAGGGCGGGAGGTTAGTACGCAGTATTTT; CDR3: CASSVGREVSTQYF
D: .; size: .; V: TRBV7-2; J: TRBJ2-7; DNA: TGTGCCAGCAGCTTAGAGGAACAGGCGACCTACGAGCAGTACTTC; CDR3: CASSLEEQATYEQYF
D: .; size: .; V: TRBV28; J: TRBJ1-5; DNA: TGTGCCAGCAGGATAGGGAATAGCAATCAGCCCCAGCATTTT; CDR3: CASRIGNSNQPQHF
D: .; size: .; V: TRBV27; J: TRBJ2-2; DNA: TGTGCCAGCAGTTTAGCCACTAACACCGGGGAGCTGTTTTTT; CDR3: CASSLATNTGELFF
D: .; size: once; V: TRBV6-5; J: TRBJ2-2; DNA: TGTGCCAGCAGAACCCCTATTCGAAGCGGGGAGCTGTTTTTT; CDR3: CASRTPIRSGELFF
D: TRBD2; size: few; V: TRBV7-2; J: TRBJ2-7; DNA: TGTGCCAGCAGCCTTGTGGATAGCGGGAATTACGAGCAGTACTTC; CDR3: CASSLVDSGNYEQYF
D: .; size: few; V: TRBV19; J: TRBJ1-2; DNA: TGTGCCAGTAGTAGGGGGAACACCCTAACTAACTATGGCTACACCTTC; CDR3: CASSRGNTLTNYGYTF
D: .; size: .; V: TRBV29-1; J: TRBJ2-1; DNA: TGCAGCTTCTCCCCCCTAATTAGCGGCCCAGGAGGGAATGAGCAGTTCTTC; CDR3: CSFSPLISGPGGNEQFF